Below are 31 T cell receptor beta chains sequenced from a single sample in a study of blood T cell repertoires in COVID-19. Libraries were prepared by immunoSEQ multiplex PCR; TCRdb keeps only in-frame clonotypes and omits some of them. Among around 200,000 clones listed, roughly 77% were seen once. Input material: peripheral blood. These receptor sequences come from a woman between 35 and 50 years old with COVID-19, enrolled during active disease.

This chain connects TRBV7-2 to TRBJ2-1; TRBD2 agrees at 9 bases. The germline V gene has CDR1 SGHTA and CDR2 FQGNSA. The CDR3 extends over 16 amino acids. The junction had 5 bases not matched to a gene; V was cut back by 2 bases and J by 3 bases. CDR3 region: CASSLTTSGSYNEQFF. CDR3 DNA sequence: TGTGCCAGCAGCTTAACGACTAGCGGAAGCTACAATGAGCAGTTCTTC.

The chain employs TRBV15 and TRBJ1-2, with TRBD1 matching 8 bases. CDR1 LNHNV and CDR2 YYDKDF come from the germline V gene (reference sequence). With V trimmed by 5 bases and J by 5 bases, 7 bases remained unmatched. The CDR3 spans 14 residues. CDR3 residues: CATSPTGTGYGYTF. For the CDR3, the DNA is TGTGCCACCAGCCCCACCGGGACAGGATATGGCTACACCTTC.

This sequence joins TRBV2 and TRBJ2-5; D possibly corresponds to TRBD1 (6 bases). This CDR3 has 13 amino acids. Trimming stripped 8 bases from V and 2 bases from J, with 12 bases between. The germline V gene has CDR1 SNHLY and CDR2 FYNNEI. The CDR3 region is CASGRTGQETQYF. Here the CDR3 DNA reads TGTGCCAGCGGGAGAACAGGGCAAGAGACCCAGTACTTC. The whole variable domain, remainder taken from reference TRBV2 and TRBJ2-5, is EPEVTQTPSHQVTQMGQEVILRCVPISNHLYFYWYRQILGQKVEFLVSFYNNEISEKSEIFDDQFSVERPDGSNFTLKIRSTKLEDSAMYFCASGRTGQETQYFGPGTRLLVL.

This clone was seen many times. The V call is TRBV4-2, the J call TRBJ2-7, with a tentative D call TRBD2 (6 bases). Germline CDR1 LGHNA, CDR2 YNFKEQ. This CDR3 comprises 15 residues. V shed 0 bases and J shed 3 bases, with 12 bases lying between them. CDR3 amino acids: CASSQDRGEVYEQYF. The CDR3 coding sequence is TGTGCCAGCAGCCAAGATCGCGGGGAAGTCTACGAGCAGTACTTC.

V and J are TRBV6-6 and TRBJ2-1; no clear D gene. CDR1 is MNHNY, CDR2 SVGAGI, per germline (reference sequence). V lost 8 bases to trimming and J lost 4 bases, with 15 bases between them. There are 14 residues in the CDR3. CDR3 DNA: TGTGCCAGCCTGAATCCAGAAATGTACAATGAGCAGTTCTTC. Translation gives CASLNPEMYNEQFF.

The V call is TRBV5-8, the J call TRBJ2-2; D possibly corresponds to TRBD1 (5 bases). The V gene lost 4 bases and the J gene lost 3 bases, with 16 bases spanning the gap. Looked up from germline, CDR1 is SGHTS and CDR2 is YDEGEE. The CDR3 loop spans 16 amino acids. CDR3 residues: CASSPKASTDTGELFF. DNA of the CDR3: TGTGCCAGCAGCCCAAAAGCATCGACAGACACCGGGGAGCTGTTTTTT.

The gene calls are TRBV6-5 and TRBJ1-2, with a tentative D call TRBD1 (5 bases). Germline CDR1 MNHEY, CDR2 SVGAGI. V lost 5 bases and J lost 4, with 11 bases in between. The CDR3 is 13 amino acids. CDR3 sequence reads: CASSQRQGYGYTF. CDR3 sequence (DNA): TGTGCCAGCAGTCAAAGGCAGGGCTATGGCTACACCTTC.

J is TRBJ2-1 and V is TRBV13; no clear D gene. Trimming took 5 bases from V and 5 from J, leaving 16 bases between them. CDR1 is PRHDT and CDR2 is FYEKMQ in the germline V gene (reference sequence). The CDR3 runs to 15 residues. The CDR3 bases are TGTGCCAGCAGCCTCGCTTGGGCCGCCCACAATGAGCAGTTCTTC. Its translation: CASSLAWAAHNEQFF.

The DNA for the CDR3 is TGTGCCAGCAGCCAAGTCCAGTCTCATCAGCCCCAGCATTTT. This encodes CASSQVQSHQPQHF. The chain links TRBV3-1 (or the pseudogene TRBV3-2) to TRBJ1-5, with D hard to call. CDR3 size: 14 residues. Trimming pared 1 base from V and 5 bases from J, leaving 9 bases between. Germline V lookup: CDR1 LGHDT, CDR2 YNNKEL (reference sequence).

CDR3 bases: TGTGCCTGGAGTTACAGGGATGGCTATGGCTACACCTTC. Encoded protein: CAWSYRDGYGYTF. This rearrangement joins TRBV30 to TRBJ1-2; perhaps TRBD1 as D (6 bases). This CDR3 spans 13 amino acids. V lost 2 bases, J lost 4 bases, and 11 bases lay in between. Germline assignment: CDR1 GTSNPN and CDR2 SVGIG (reference sequence).

The rearrangement uses TRBV9 and TRBJ2-5; 7 bases map to TRBD1. This CDR3 is 13 amino acids long. Germline-derived CDR1 and CDR2 are SGDLS and YYNGEE. After removal of 4 bases from V and 4 bases from J, the junction contained 4 bases not matched to a gene. The CDR3 is CASSNTGAETQYF. The CDR3 region has the DNA TGTGCCAGCAGCAACACAGGGGCAGAGACCCAGTACTTC.

The rearrangement links TRBV9 to TRBJ1-4; tentative D call: TRBD1 (5 bases). The CDR3 extends over 14 amino acids. From germline, CDR1 is SGDLS and CDR2 YYNGEE. With 2 bases removed from V and 3 bases from J, the gap between germline ends came to 8 bases. CDR3 DNA sequence: TGTGCCAGCAGCGTGGGGGGAGCTAATGAAAAACTGTTTTTT. This translates into CASSVGGANEKLFF.

The CDR3 protein is CASSIVEAGRETQYF. CDR3 coding DNA: TGTGCCAGTAGTATAGTGGAGGCAGGGAGGGAGACCCAGTACTTC. This chain links TRBV19 with TRBJ2-5; D might be TRBD2 (6 bases). Trimming pared 1 base from V and 5 bases from J, leaving 14 bases between. This CDR3 is built from 15 residues. CDR1 LNHDA and CDR2 SQIVND come from the germline V gene (reference sequence). The complete variable domain, with remaining parts taken from reference TRBV19 and TRBJ2-5, reads DGGITQSPKYLFRKEGQNVTLSCEQNLNHDAMYWYRQDPGQGLRLIYYSQIVNDFQKGDIAEGYSVSREKKESFPLTVTSAQKNPTAFYLCASSIVEAGRETQYFGPGTRLLVL.

This clone has a single count. The chain has TRBV7-2 and TRBJ2-7; 10 nucleotides align to TRBD2. CDR3 length: 16 amino acids. The junction had 5 bases not matched to a gene; V was cut back by 3 bases and J by 0 bases. Per germline, CDR1 SGHTA and CDR2 FQGNSA. CDR3: CASSLRSSGSSYEQYF. The CDR3 bases are TGTGCCAGCAGCTTGCGGTCTAGCGGGAGCTCCTACGAGCAGTACTTC.

The V and J genes are TRBV18 and TRBJ2-3; D not resolved. V was trimmed by 6 bases and J by 0 bases, leaving 13 bases between them. CDR1 KGHSH and CDR2 LQKENI come from the germline V gene. This CDR3 contains 15 residues. In DNA, the CDR3 is TGTGCCAGCTCTGACTCAAGTGCCAGCACAGATACGCAGTATTTT. Amino acid sequence: CASSDSSASTDTQYF.

This chain joins TRBV29-1 and TRBJ2-1; 9 bases fit TRBD1. The CDR3 is 14 residues long. Unmatched junction bases numbered 7, after V lost 6 bases and J lost 4 bases. Looked up from germline, CDR1 is SQVTM and CDR2 is ANQGSEA. For the CDR3, the DNA is TGCAGCGTAAAAAGGGGGACAGGGTACAATGAGCAGTTCTTC. This translates into CSVKRGTGYNEQFF.

This clone was recorded many times. The J gene is TRBJ1-1, the V gene TRBV3-1 (or the pseudogene TRBV3-2); the D gene is possibly TRBD1 (5 bases). Germline CDR1 and CDR2: LGHDT and YNNKEL (reference sequence). V dropped 0 bases and J dropped 7 bases, with 15 bases sitting between them. The CDR3 consists of 15 residues. In DNA, the CDR3 is TGTGCCAGCAGCCAAGAGAGCGGGGGTGTTAGTGAAGCTTTCTTT. As protein: CASSQESGGVSEAFF.

This clone was seen ten or more times. V usage is TRBV10-3 and J usage is TRBJ1-5; a weak D match, TRBD1 (6 bases). The CDR3 runs 13 residues. Trimming pared 0 bases from V and 10 bases from J, leaving 10 bases between. Per germline, CDR1 ENHRY and CDR2 SYGVKD. The CDR3 DNA follows: TGTGCCATCAGTGAGTCTCAGGGGAAACCCCAGCATTTT. Its translation is CAISESQGKPQHF.

This clone was observed a handful of times. J is TRBJ2-3 and V is TRBV7-8; unclear D gene. CDR1 and CDR2 (germline): SGHVS, FQNEAQ. The CDR3 covers 11 residues. V lost 4 bases and J 9 bases, leaving 8 bases between the germline ends. The CDR3 here is CASSSTKTQYF. CDR3 DNA sequence: TGTGCCAGCAGCTCTACTAAGACGCAGTATTTT.

V and J are TRBV11-2 and TRBJ1-3; possible D gene TRBD1, 5 bases. V was shortened by 2 bases and J by 0 bases, with 11 bases between the two germline ends. CDR3 length: 16 amino acids. In germline, CDR1 is SGHAT, CDR2 FQNNGV. The CDR3 DNA follows: TGTGCCAGCAGCTTAAGGGGACTCTACTCTGGAAACACCATATATTTT. Translated, it gives CASSLRGLYSGNTIYF.

The CDR3 reads CASSLDNAGGEKLFF. Here the CDR3 DNA reads TGTGCCAGCAGCTTAGATAATGCGGGAGGGGAAAAACTGTTTTTT. V is TRBV11-2 and J is TRBJ1-4; D is uncertain. With 0 bases removed from V and 8 bases from J, the gap between germline ends came to 13 bases. Germline V CDR1 and CDR2: SGHAT, FQNNGV. The CDR3 sequence is 15 residues long.

This chain uses TRBV13 with TRBJ2-7; D possibly corresponds to TRBD2 (6 bases). CDR3 length: 14 amino acids. V lost 5 bases to trimming and J lost 5 bases, with 16 bases between them. Germline loops: CDR1 PRHDT, CDR2 FYEKMQ (reference sequence). The DNA for the CDR3 is TGTGCCAGCAGCGTCCTGGGGGGATCCCACGAGCAGTACTTC. It translates to CASSVLGGSHEQYF.

The chain joins TRBV7-2 to TRBJ2-2; D uncertain. V was clipped by 3 bases and J by 5 bases, with 10 bases between them. CDR1 and CDR2 from the germline V gene are SGHTA and FQGNSA. The CDR3 runs to 14 residues. In nucleotides, the CDR3 is TGTGCCAGCAGCTTTAGCAGAGCGACCGGGGAGCTGTTTTTT. As protein: CASSFSRATGELFF.

This clone was seen a few times. The rearrangement joins TRBV28 to TRBJ1-5; tentatively, D is TRBD1 (6 bases). Trimming cost V 9 bases and J 5 bases, with 17 bases left between them. The CDR3 totals 14 residues. The germline V gene has CDR1 MDHEN and CDR2 SYDVKM. The CDR3 region has the DNA TGTGCCAGTACGGTTTCAACAGGGCATCAGCCCCAGCATTTT. Translated, it gives CASTVSTGHQPQHF. The whole variable domain, filled in from reference TRBV28 and TRBJ1-5, reads DVKVTQSSRYLVKRTGEKVFLECVQDMDHENMFWYRQDPGLGLRLIYFSYDVKMKEKGDIPEGYSVSREKKERFSLILESASTNQTSMYLCASTVSTGHQPQHFGDGTRLSIL.

The chain employs TRBV14 and TRBJ2-7, with no clear D. Trimming stripped 4 bases from V and 0 bases from J, with 4 bases between. The CDR3 covers 12 residues. The V gene's germline CDR1 is SGHDN and CDR2 FVKESK. CDR3 in DNA: TGTGCCAGCAGCCCCATCTCCTACGAGCAGTACTTC. It is translated as CASSPISYEQYF. The entire variable domain, with the rest obtained from reference TRBV14 and TRBJ2-7, is as follows: EAGVTQFPSHSVIEKGQTVTLRCDPISGHDNLYWYRRVMGKEIKFLLHFVKESKQDESGMPNNRFLAERTGGTYSTLKVQPAELEDSGVYFCASSPISYEQYFGPGTRLTVT.

This chain connects TRBV6-5 to TRBJ1-1; possible D gene TRBD1, 6 bases. The V end lost 7 bases, the J end lost 4 bases, and 19 bases lay between the germline ends. Germline V CDR1 and CDR2: MNHEY, SVGAGI. The CDR3 covers 15 residues. This chain's CDR3 is CASKSQGLVGTEAFF. The DNA of the CDR3 is TGTGCCAGCAAAAGTCAGGGGTTGGTGGGCACTGAAGCTTTCTTT.

The gene calls are TRBV10-2 and TRBJ2-6, with D maybe TRBD2 (6 bases). The CDR3 is made up of 15 amino acids. V gave up 7 bases and J gave up 0 bases, with 10 bases separating them. Germline lookup yields CDR1 WSHSY and CDR2 SAAADI. The DNA of the CDR3 is TGCGCCAGCACCTTGGGACTCTCTGGGGCCAACGTCCTGACTTTC. As protein: CASTLGLSGANVLTF.

This clone has more than one count but fewer than ten. The chain joins TRBV6-4 to TRBJ2-5, with D unresolved. This CDR3 has 12 amino acids. Germline CDR1 and CDR2: MRHNA and SNTAGT. Between the trimmed V and J ends, which lost 8 bases and 5 bases, there was a span of 12 bases. CDR3 coding DNA: TGTGCCAGCCAAGCGATGGGTGAGACCCAGTACTTC. This sequence encodes CASQAMGETQYF.

The chain has TRBV4-1 and TRBJ1-4; 9 bases fit TRBD1. Germline V lookup: CDR1 MGHRA, CDR2 YSYEKL. The V gene end was trimmed by 2 bases and the J gene end by 5 bases; junction bases not matched to a gene: 6. The CDR3 has 16 amino acids. In nucleotides, the CDR3 is TGCGCCAGCAGCCAACACGGGACAGGGCCGAATGAAAAACTGTTTTTT. This codes for CASSQHGTGPNEKLFF.

The chain uses TRBV11-2 and TRBJ2-1; 14 bases agree with TRBD2. Unmatched junction bases numbered 12, after V lost 5 bases and J lost 6 bases. The germline CDR1 and CDR2 sequences are SGHAT and FQNNGV. The CDR3 is made up of 18 amino acids. The DNA for the CDR3 is TGTGCCAGCAGCCTCTATGGGACTAGCGGGAGAATGGGCAATGAGCAGTTCTTC. It codes for CASSLYGTSGRMGNEQFF.

This chain connects TRBV5-4 to TRBJ2-1; 8 nucleotides agree with TRBD2. The V gene's germline CDR1 is SGHNT and CDR2 YYREEE (reference sequence). This CDR3 region has 17 residues. V gave up 4 bases and J gave up 6 bases; unmatched junction bases: 15. CDR3 residues: CASSPPPGGGSINEQFF. DNA of the CDR3: TGTGCCAGCAGCCCCCCACCAGGCGGGGGGTCTATCAATGAGCAGTTCTTC.